This is a list of T cell receptor beta chains from one sample in a study of spatial heterogeneity in lung cancer. From the 5' RACE reads, TCRdb called clonotypes with MiXCR, one entry per CDR3 protein. The repertoire holds a few thousand distinct CDR3 sequences, with about a sixth as singletons. This material consisted of lung tumor tissue, taken at surgery. These receptors were taken from a male donor with early-stage non-small cell lung cancer. Each CDR3 is given with its conserved first and last residue. A D gene is named only where the DNA matches it firmly. For some rows the clone size is stated as once, few or many, or as a class when expanded; others skip it.

cdr3_length	d_call	clone_size	v_call	j_call	cdr3_aa	cdr3_nt
17	TRBD1	medium-sized	TRBV7-2	TRBJ2-5	CASSIASGTGVRGTQYF	TGTGCCAGCAGCATAGCCTCTGGGACAGGGGTCCGCGGGACCCAGTACTTC
13	.	.	TRBV11-2	TRBJ2-7	CASSVTGPYEQYF	TGTGCCAGCAGCGTGACAGGTCCCTACGAGCAGTACTTC
16	TRBD1	few	TRBV9	TRBJ2-3	CASSEGARESTDTQYF	TGTGCCAGCAGCGAGGGGGCGAGGGAGTCTACAGATACGCAGTATTTT
17	TRBD2	.	TRBV6-6	TRBJ2-7	CASSPGLAGAGSYEQYF	TGTGCCAGCAGTCCGGGACTAGCGGGAGCCGGGTCCTACGAGCAGTACTTC
14	TRBD2	medium-sized	TRBV29-1	TRBJ2-3	CSGGTSGRTDTQYF	TGCAGCGGGGGGACTAGCGGCCGCACAGATACGCAGTATTTT
18	TRBD1	many	TRBV16	TRBJ2-5	CASSHHPGTGAFQETQYF	TGTGCCAGCAGCCACCACCCCGGGACAGGGGCCTTCCAAGAGACCCAGTACTTC
15	TRBD1	large	TRBV20-1	TRBJ2-7	CSASPMTGEYYEQYF	TGCAGTGCTAGTCCTATGACAGGGGAATACTACGAGCAGTACTTC
15	TRBD1	medium-sized	TRBV6-5	TRBJ2-5	CASSLFRTGGETQYF	TGTGCCAGCAGTTTATTCAGGACAGGCGGCGAGACCCAGTACTTC
16	TRBD1	large	TRBV23-1	TRBJ2-1	CASSQSHRGPFGEQFF	TGCGCCAGCAGTCAATCGCACAGGGGTCCTTTCGGGGAGCAGTTCTTC
16	.	medium-sized	TRBV7-2	TRBJ2-1	CASSLGSGSWYNEQFF	TGTGCCAGCAGCTTAGGGTCCGGGAGTTGGTACAATGAGCAGTTCTTC
15	TRBD2	medium-sized	TRBV7-2	TRBJ2-1	CASSKGASGNNEQFF	TGTGCCAGCAGCAAAGGAGCTAGCGGTAACAATGAGCAGTTCTTC
18	TRBD2	.	TRBV7-2	TRBJ2-3	CASSLEGLALPLRDTQYF	TGTGCCAGCAGCTTAGAAGGACTAGCGTTACCTCTGAGGGATACGCAGTATTTT
13	.	medium-sized	TRBV30	TRBJ1-1	CAWRRDMNTEAFF	TGTGCCTGGAGACGGGACATGAACACTGAAGCTTTCTTT
12	.	medium-sized	TRBV29-1	TRBJ2-3	CSVEASTDTQYF	TGCAGCGTTGAAGCTAGCACAGATACGCAGTATTTT
15	.	medium-sized	TRBV7-2	TRBJ2-1	CASSFEAGRGNEQFF	TGTGCCAGCAGCTTTGAAGCGGGCAGGGGGAATGAGCAGTTCTTC
15	TRBD2	medium-sized	TRBV18	TRBJ2-5	CASSPQSGGRETQYF	TGTGCCAGCTCACCACAGTCGGGAGGGAGAGAGACCCAGTACTTC
14	.	medium-sized	TRBV6-2/TRBV6-3	TRBJ1-6	CASSSGTGVSPLHF	TGTGCCAGCAGCTCCGGGACCGGGGTCTCACCCCTCCACTTT
12	TRBD2	many	TRBV20-1	TRBJ2-7	CSASREVYEQYF	TGCAGTGCTAGCCGGGAGGTTTACGAGCAGTACTTC
14	TRBD1	medium-sized	TRBV27	TRBJ1-3	CASSINRGGNTIYF	TGTGCCAGCAGTATCAACAGGGGTGGAAACACCATATATTTT
14	TRBD1	medium-sized	TRBV10-3	TRBJ2-7	CAISEWGQGYEQYF	TGTGCCATCAGTGAGTGGGGACAGGGGTACGAGCAGTACTTC
13	.	medium-sized	TRBV6-2/TRBV6-3	TRBJ1-1	CASSLAENTEAFF	TGTGCCAGCAGTTTAGCGGAGAACACTGAAGCTTTCTTT
13	.	medium-sized	TRBV29-1	TRBJ1-4	CSVGVDSGEKLFF	TGCAGCGTTGGGGTGGACAGCGGGGAAAAACTGTTTTTT
15	TRBD2	medium-sized	TRBV7-2	TRBJ2-3	CASSSATSGTDTQYF	TGTGCCAGCAGCTCCGCTACTAGCGGCACAGATACGCAGTATTTT
13	.	.	TRBV20-1	TRBJ1-1	CSARGTSPTEAFF	TGCAGTGCTAGAGGGACCTCCCCCACTGAAGCTTTCTTT
12	.	medium-sized	TRBV9	TRBJ2-3	CASSVQTDTQYF	TGTGCCAGCAGCGTCCAGACAGATACGCAGTATTTT
15	TRBD2	medium-sized	TRBV4-2	TRBJ2-3	CASSIGTSGTDTQYF	TGTGCCAGCAGTATAGGGACTAGCGGCACAGATACGCAGTATTTT
14	.	many	TRBV6-2/TRBV6-3	TRBJ1-1	CASSYWTVNTEAFF	TGTGCCAGCAGTTACTGGACGGTGAACACTGAAGCTTTCTTT
18	.	medium-sized	TRBV7-6	TRBJ2-6	CASTLNQQGRPGANVLTF	TGTGCCAGCACCCTTAACCAGCAGGGGAGACCTGGGGCCAACGTCCTGACTTTC
14	.	medium-sized	TRBV20-1	TRBJ1-6	CSARDRGNNSPLHF	TGCAGTGCTAGAGACAGGGGCAATAATTCACCCCTCCACTTT
14	.	few	TRBV28	TRBJ1-2	CASSFAGSNYGYTF	TGTGCCAGCAGTTTTGCGGGATCTAACTATGGCTACACCTTC
14	.	medium-sized	TRBV7-2	TRBJ2-5	CASSLLRGEETQYF	TGTGCCAGCAGCTTACTGCGGGGAGAAGAGACCCAGTACTTC
14	TRBD1	large	TRBV27	TRBJ1-2	CASTPLAGGVGYTF	TGTGCCAGCACCCCCCTAGCAGGGGGCGTCGGCTACACCTTC
14	.	few	TRBV9	TRBJ2-7	CASSVEVRGEEQYF	TGTGCCAGCAGCGTAGAGGTCAGGGGTGAAGAGCAGTACTTC
14	TRBD1	medium-sized	TRBV20-1	TRBJ2-7	CSASHRDRAYEQYF	TGCAGTGCTTCCCACAGGGACAGGGCCTACGAGCAGTACTTC
15	.	medium-sized	TRBV7-2	TRBJ1-2	CASSLGREDPRGYTF	TGTGCCAGCAGCTTAGGCCGGGAGGACCCGCGGGGCTACACCTTC
15	TRBD1	medium-sized	TRBV24-1	TRBJ2-3	CATSGQGISTDTQYF	TGTGCCACCAGTGGACAGGGGATTAGCACAGATACGCAGTATTTT
14	TRBD2	medium-sized	TRBV7-2	TRBJ2-3	CASSLRTSQVTQYF	TGTGCCAGCAGCCTCAGGACTAGTCAGGTCACGCAGTATTTT